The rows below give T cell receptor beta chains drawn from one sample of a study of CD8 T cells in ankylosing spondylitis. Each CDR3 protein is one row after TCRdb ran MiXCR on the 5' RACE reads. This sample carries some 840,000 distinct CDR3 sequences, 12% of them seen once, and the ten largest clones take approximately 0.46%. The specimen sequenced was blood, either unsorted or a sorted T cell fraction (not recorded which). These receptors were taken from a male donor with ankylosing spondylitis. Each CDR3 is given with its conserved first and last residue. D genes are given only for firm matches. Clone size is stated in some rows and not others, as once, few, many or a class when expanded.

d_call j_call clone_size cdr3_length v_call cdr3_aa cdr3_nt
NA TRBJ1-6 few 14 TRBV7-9 CASSPIGTNSPLHF TGTGCCAGCAGCCCAATTGGTACTAATTCACCCCTCCACTTT
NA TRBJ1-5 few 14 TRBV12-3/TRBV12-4 CASSFTPLGQPQHF TGTGCCAGCAGTTTTACCCCCCTCGGTCAGCCCCAGCATTTT
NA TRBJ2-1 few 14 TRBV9 CASSSGYRGNEQFF TGTGCCAGCAGCTCAGGGTATAGAGGAAATGAGCAGTTCTTC
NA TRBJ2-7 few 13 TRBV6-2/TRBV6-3 CASTRISFYEQYF TGTGCCAGCACCCGCATATCGTTCTACGAGCAGTACTTC
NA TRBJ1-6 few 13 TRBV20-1 CSARGDPNSPLHF TGCAGTGCTAGGGGGGATCCCAATTCACCCCTCCACTTT
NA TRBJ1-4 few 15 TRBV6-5 CASSYMRGSWEKLFF TGTGCCAGCAGTTACATGAGGGGGTCTTGGGAAAAACTGTTTTTT
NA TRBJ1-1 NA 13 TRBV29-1 CSVVPGFGTEAFF TGCAGCGTTGTACCGGGATTCGGCACTGAAGCTTTCTTT
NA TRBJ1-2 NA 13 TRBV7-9 CASSVGGPYGYTF TGTGCCAGCAGCGTCGGGGGCCCCTATGGCTACACCTTC
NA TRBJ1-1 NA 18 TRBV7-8 CASSLRGVVGKVDTEAFF TGTGCCAGCAGCTTAAGGGGGGTGGTAGGGAAGGTTGACACTGAAGCTTTCTTT
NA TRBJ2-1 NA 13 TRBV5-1 CASRLGGSSEQFF TGCGCCAGCAGGTTAGGAGGTTCGAGTGAGCAGTTCTTC
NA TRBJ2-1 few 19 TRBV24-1 CATSASPRQVPSSYNEQFF TGTGCCACCAGTGCCTCCCCCCGACAGGTACCGAGCTCCTACAATGAGCAGTTCTTC
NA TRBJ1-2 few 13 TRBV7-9 CASSPDSVYGYTF TGTGCCAGCAGCCCGGACTCGGTCTATGGCTACACCTTC
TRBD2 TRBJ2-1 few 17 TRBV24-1 CATSDLGLAGGSNEQFF TGTGCCACCAGTGATTTAGGGCTAGCGGGGGGGTCCAATGAGCAGTTCTTC
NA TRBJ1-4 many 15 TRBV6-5 CASSYRGATNEKLFF TGTGCCAGCAGTTACAGGGGGGCAACTAATGAAAAACTGTTTTTT
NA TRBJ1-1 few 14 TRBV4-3 CASSQDISNTEAFF TGCGCCAGCAGCCAAGATATTTCGAACACTGAAGCTTTCTTT
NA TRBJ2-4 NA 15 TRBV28 CASSLRTIAKNIQYF TGTGCCAGCAGTTTACGGACAATAGCCAAAAACATTCAGTACTTC
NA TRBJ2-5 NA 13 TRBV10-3 CAISESAEETQYF TGTGCCATCAGTGAATCGGCGGAAGAGACCCAGTACTTC
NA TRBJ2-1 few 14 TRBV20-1 CSARSASSYNEQFF TGCAGTGCTAGAAGCGCCTCCTCCTACAATGAGCAGTTCTTC
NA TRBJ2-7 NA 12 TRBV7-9 CASSLEENEQYF TGTGCCAGCAGCTTAGAAGAGAACGAGCAGTACTTC
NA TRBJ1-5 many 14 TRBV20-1 CSAREVIGNQPQHF TGCAGTGCTAGAGAGGTTATCGGCAATCAGCCCCAGCATTTT
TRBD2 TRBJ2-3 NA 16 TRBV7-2 CASSPSASGSADTQYF TGTGCCAGCAGCCCCTCGGCTAGCGGGAGTGCAGATACGCAGTATTTT
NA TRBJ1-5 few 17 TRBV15 CATSSPSGRGDNQPQHF TGTGCCACCAGCTCCCCCTCAGGGAGAGGGGATAATCAGCCCCAGCATTTT
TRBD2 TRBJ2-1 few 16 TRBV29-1 CSVMGLAGGTYNEQFF TGCAGCGTGATGGGACTAGCGGGAGGTACCTACAATGAGCAGTTCTTC
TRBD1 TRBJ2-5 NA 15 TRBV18 CASSPGTGAQETQYF TGTGCCAGCTCACCAGGGACAGGGGCGCAAGAGACCCAGTACTTC
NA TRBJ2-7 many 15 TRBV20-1 CSARDSRQLSYEQYF TGCAGTGCTAGAGATAGCCGACAACTCTCCTACGAGCAGTACTTC
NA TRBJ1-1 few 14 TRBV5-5 CASSLWTVVPEAFF TGTGCCAGCAGCTTGTGGACAGTTGTCCCTGAAGCTTTCTTT
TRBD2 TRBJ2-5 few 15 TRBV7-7 CASSSAAGAEETQYF TGTGCTAGCAGCTCAGCAGCGGGGGCCGAAGAGACCCAGTACTTC
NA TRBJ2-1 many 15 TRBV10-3 CAISESTRSYNEQFF TGTGCCATCAGTGAGTCCACCCGCTCCTACAATGAGCAGTTCTTC
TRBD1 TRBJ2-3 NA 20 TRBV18 CASSPRTLGQGAVSTDTQYF TGTGCCAGCTCACCGCGTACCTTGGGACAGGGGGCCGTTAGCACAGATACGCAGTATTTT
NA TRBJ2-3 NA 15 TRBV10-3 CAISHRDSVSDTQYF TGTGCCATCAGCCACCGGGACTCTGTTTCAGATACGCAGTATTTT
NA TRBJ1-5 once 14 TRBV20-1 CSARDGTYNQPQHF TGCAGTGCTAGGGACGGGACCTACAATCAGCCCCAGCATTTT
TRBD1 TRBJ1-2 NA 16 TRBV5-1 CASSLEPGQGAVGYTF TGCGCCAGCAGCTTGGAACCGGGACAGGGGGCAGTCGGCTACACCTTC